This is a list of T cell receptor beta chains from one sample in a study of response to subunit inactivated influenza vaccine. Each CDR3 protein gets one entry after TCRdb re-called the RT-PCR reads with MiXCR. The sample contains hundreds of thousands of distinct CDR3 sequences, about 18% of which appear only once. The source was PBMCs from blood, collected 4 to 6 days after vaccination. The receptors come from a man aged 50-59 years who received an inactivated influenza vaccine. Both conserved end residues are part of each CDR3. D genes are given only for firm matches. The listing skips clone size in some rows; elsewhere it reads once, few, many or a size class.

size | J | D | V | CDR3 | DNA
. | TRBJ1-1 | . | TRBV20-1 | CSAPWINTEAFF | TGCAGTGCGCCGTGGATCAACACTGAAGCTTTCTTT
few | TRBJ1-1 | . | TRBV5-6 | CASSLAPGPPNTEAFF | TGTGCCAGCAGCTTGGCTCCGGGACCACCAAACACTGAAGCTTTCTTT
. | TRBJ2-2 | TRBD1 | TRBV10-3 | CAISEPTVPGQGSPNVAGELFF | TGTGCCATCAGTGAGCCGACCGTACCGGGACAGGGTTCCCCTAACGTGGCGGGGGAGCTGTTTTTT
. | TRBJ2-3 | . | TRBV20-1 | CSARPLTEAPTDTQYF | TGCAGTGCTAGACCACTGACAGAGGCTCCCACAGATACGCAGTATTTT
few | TRBJ2-3 | TRBD2 | TRBV7-2 | CASSLGAGVTDTQYF | TGTGCCAGCAGCTTGGGTGCGGGAGTTACAGATACGCAGTATTTT
. | TRBJ2-5 | . | TRBV29-1 | CSVESSSAFETQYF | TGCAGCGTTGAATCTTCTAGCGCGTTTGAGACCCAGTACTTC
. | TRBJ2-1 | TRBD2 | TRBV2 | CASSRASGPNEQFF | TGTGCCAGCAGTCGGGCTAGCGGTCCCAATGAGCAGTTCTTC
many | TRBJ2-1 | . | TRBV29-1 | CSVHQDNEQFF | TGCAGCGTTCACCAAGACAATGAGCAGTTCTTC
. | TRBJ2-2 | . | TRBV6-2/TRBV6-3 | CASTYGTLGSGELFF | TGTGCCAGCACCTACGGTACATTAGGATCCGGGGAGCTGTTTTTT
once | TRBJ2-3 | . | TRBV19 | CASSMGSSTDTQYF | TGTGCCAGTAGTATGGGCAGTAGCACAGATACGCAGTATTTT
few | TRBJ2-1 | . | TRBV24-1 | CATSDPRGFNEQFF | TGTGCCACCAGTGATCCGAGGGGTTTTAATGAGCAGTTCTTC
. | TRBJ2-7 | . | TRBV5-1 | CASSPGNMKAYEQYF | TGCGCCAGCAGCCCCGGCAACATGAAGGCCTACGAGCAGTACTTC
. | TRBJ1-1 | . | TRBV20-1 | CSARGTFGTGTEAFF | TGCAGTGCTAGGGGGACGTTCGGGACGGGGACTGAAGCTTTCTTT
. | TRBJ2-1 | TRBD2 | TRBV7-2 | CASSLKSAGYNEQFF | TGTGCCAGCAGCTTAAAGTCAGCGGGGTACAATGAGCAGTTCTTC
few | TRBJ2-7 | . | TRBV6-5 | CASSSEARQQYF | TGTGCCAGCAGTTCCGAAGCGCGACAGCAGTACTTC
. | TRBJ2-5 | TRBD1 | TRBV6-2/TRBV6-3 | CASSLGLGIGQGIRETQYF | TGTGCCAGCAGTCTAGGGCTCGGAATCGGACAGGGGATAAGGGAGACCCAGTACTTC
few | TRBJ2-7 | TRBD1 | TRBV29-1 | CSVLYRGYEQYF | TGCAGCGTTTTATACAGGGGCTACGAGCAGTACTTC
few | TRBJ1-1 | . | TRBV5-6 | CASSLVVVNTEAFF | TGTGCCAGCAGCTTGGTGGTGGTGAACACTGAAGCTTTCTTT
many | TRBJ1-5 | . | TRBV20-1 | CSASLGGGAGNQPQHF | TGCAGTGCTAGCCTCGGGGGGGGCGCTGGCAATCAGCCCCAGCATTTT
few | TRBJ2-5 | TRBD2 | TRBV24-1 | CATSDPSGQETQYF | TGTGCCACCAGTGATCCTAGCGGGCAAGAGACCCAGTACTTC